This passage covers 8 T cell receptor beta chains from one sample sequenced in a study of shared clonotypes between healthy human individuals. Generated by immunoSEQ multiplex PCR, the TCRdb table keeps only in-frame clones and is missing some. The repertoire holds about 1.9 million clones, with around 93% as singletons. It was CD45RO-negative cells, positively selected for CCR7, that made up naive CD8 cells, with terminally differentiated effector memory CD45RA+ cells excluded. Sequencing input: naive CD8+ T cells from PBMCs. The receptors here all came from a man in his late teens or twenties in good health. Some clones in this sample may be carry-over from other donors' samples.

This sequence joins TRBV21-1 and TRBJ1-1; the table's D call of TRBD1 was not tested on the DNA. TRBV21-1 is tagged as a pseudogene. CDR3 length: 13 residues. The CDR3 sequence is CATPRQENTEAFF. The CDR3 bases are TGTGCCACCCCCAGGCAAGAGAACACTGAAGCTTTCTTT.

This chain uses TRBV5-8 with TRBJ2-1; 9 nucleotides align to TRBD2. Germline CDR1 is SGHTS and CDR2 is YDEGEE. Trimming took 1 base from V and 4 from J; bases not matched to a gene: 6. This CDR3 contains 16 residues. CDR3 residues: CASSLRAGGFYNEQFF. CDR3 in DNA: TGTGCCAGCAGCTTGAGAGCGGGAGGTTTTTACAATGAGCAGTTCTTC.

The chain couples TRBV28 to TRBJ2-5; D assignment may be TRBD1 or TRBD2 (5 bases each). This CDR3 contains 15 residues. The germline gives CDR1 MDHEN, CDR2 SYDVKM. The germline V and J ends were trimmed by 6 bases and 5 bases, with 19 bases remaining between them. CDR3 residues: CASSPRGSVMETQYF. The CDR3 DNA reads as TGTGCCAGCAGCCCCCGGGGCAGTGTCATGGAGACCCAGTACTTC.

Here the CDR3 DNA reads TGTGCCAGCAGCTTAGTCCGTGGACAGGGGGGCTACGAGCAGTACTTC. Its translation: CASSLVRGQGGYEQYF. The chain recombines TRBV11-2 with TRBJ2-7; 10 bases match TRBD1. The CDR3 contains 16 residues. Germline-derived CDR1 and CDR2 are SGHAT and FQNNGV. V shed 1 base, J shed 3 bases, and the junction held 6 bases outside the gene matches.

CDR3 sequence: CASSEDRVANEKLFF. In nucleotides, the CDR3 is TGTGCCAGCAGCGAGGACAGGGTTGCTAATGAAAAACTGTTTTTT. The rearrangement uses TRBV2 and TRBJ1-4; 8 bases are a match to TRBD1. Trimming cost V 6 bases and J 3 bases; bases outside gene matches: 6. In germline, CDR1 is SNHLY, CDR2 FYNNEI. The CDR3 spans 15 residues.

The rearrangement joins TRBV9 to TRBJ2-5; 13 bases are shared with TRBD2. V shed 5 bases, J shed 2 bases, and the junction held 3 bases outside the gene matches. The CDR3 covers 15 residues. From germline, CDR1 is SGDLS and CDR2 YYNGEE. CDR3 DNA sequence: TGTGCCAGCAGAAGGACTAGCGGGGGTCAAGAGACCCAGTACTTC. It translates to CASRRTSGGQETQYF.

This clone has just one count. The sample has other DNA sequences that encode this CDR3 too. The rearrangement links TRBV9 to TRBJ2-7; D possibly corresponds to TRBD2 (6 bases). Germline lookup yields CDR1 SGDLS and CDR2 YYNGEE. Trimming took off 2 bases at V and 2 bases at J, with 14 bases between the two ends. The CDR3 runs to 15 residues. The CDR3 spells CASSVAGTSTYEQYF. The CDR3 nucleotides read TGTGCCAGCAGCGTCGCCGGGACTTCCACCTACGAGCAGTACTTC. Using reference TRBV9 and TRBJ2-7 for the parts outside the CDR3, the full variable domain is DSGVTQTPKHLITATGQRVTLRCSPRSGDLSVYWYQQSLDQGLQFLIQYYNGEERAKGNILERFSAQQFPDLHSELNLSSLELGDSALYFCASSVAGTSTYEQYFGPGTRLTVT.

This chain joins TRBV19 and TRBJ2-7; D could derive from TRBD1 or TRBD2 (5 bases each). CDR1 LNHDA and CDR2 SQIVND come from the germline V gene (reference sequence). V lost 6 bases and J lost 6, with 18 bases in between. The CDR3 has 14 residues. CDR3 sequence (DNA): TGTGCCAGTAGCACCGGGACGCAAGAGAGCGAGCAGTACTTC. Amino acids: CASSTGTQESEQYF.